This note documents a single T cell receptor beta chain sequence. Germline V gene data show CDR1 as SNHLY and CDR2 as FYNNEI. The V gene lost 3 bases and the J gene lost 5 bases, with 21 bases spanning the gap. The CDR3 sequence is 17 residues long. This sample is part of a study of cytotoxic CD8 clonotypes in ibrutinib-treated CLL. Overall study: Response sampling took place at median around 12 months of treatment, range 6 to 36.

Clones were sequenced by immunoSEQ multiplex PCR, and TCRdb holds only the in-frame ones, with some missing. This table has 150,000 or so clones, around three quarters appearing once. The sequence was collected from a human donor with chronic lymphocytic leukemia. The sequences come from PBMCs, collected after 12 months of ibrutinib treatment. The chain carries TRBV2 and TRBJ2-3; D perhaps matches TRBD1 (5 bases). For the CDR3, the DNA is TGTGCCAGCAGTGATTCGTTGTCAGGGTTGGGTCTAGATACGCAGTATTTT. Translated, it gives CASSDSLSGLGLDTQYF.